This T cell receptor beta chain derives from a study of identical twins. cDNA molecules carried unique molecular identifiers, and template switching added a universal primer site. TCRdb independently ran MiXCR on the 5' RACE reads; one entry per CDR3 protein. The top ten hold more than 0.25% of the sample, which has around 1.7 million distinct CDR3 sequences, more than 30% seen once. Only a few counts were recorded for this clonotype. Antigen unknown. Study-wide findings and caveats: Rather than following the same donors, the conclusions depended on cross-sectional statistical analysis. Reduced insertions were recorded for abundant cord blood beta clonotypes, with no such pattern in memory repertoires.

With V trimmed by 1 base and J by 5 bases, 7 bases remained unmatched. The CDR3 sequence is 15 residues long. The germline CDR1 and CDR2 sequences are LGHNA and YNFKEQ. Sequencing used cord blood. The TCR originated in a newborn girl in good health. The V call is TRBV4-2, the J call TRBJ1-1; 7 bases map to TRBD1. The CDR3 coding sequence is TGTGCCAGCAGCCAAGGGAGAGACAGGGCGACTGAAGCTTTCTTT. Amino acids: CASSQGRDRATEAFF.